These 30 T cell receptor beta chains were all obtained from the same sample, sequenced in a study of T cell changes during pregnancy in multiple sclerosis. TCRdb's copy holds only in-frame clones and misses some; the assay was immunoSEQ multiplex PCR. This table has roughly 45,000 clones, just under 95% appearing once. The source was CD8+ T cells from peripheral blood mononuclear cells, collected after pregnancy. The source of these receptors is a female donor with multiple sclerosis, enrolled in a pregnancy study.

This chain uses TRBV5-1 with TRBJ2-7; TRBD1 might be the D (5 bases). CDR3 length: 13 amino acids. V shed 6 bases and J shed 6 bases, with 16 bases lying between them. Germline-derived CDR1 and CDR2 are SGHRS and YFSETQ. The CDR3 DNA is TGCGCCAGCAACGCTCCCACAGGCGGCGAGCAGTACTTC. Translation: CASNAPTGGEQYF.

J is TRBJ2-6 and V is TRBV4-2; D not resolved. The ends were cut back, 2 bases at V and 6 bases at J, with 11 bases in the middle. This CDR3 has 15 amino acids. CDR1 is LGHNA, CDR2 YNFKEQ, per germline. In DNA form, the CDR3 reads TGTGCCAGCAGCCAACAAGCCCCCCAGGCCAACGTCCTGACTTTC. Translation: CASSQQAPQANVLTF.

The chain couples TRBV19 to TRBJ2-1; 8 bases are a match to TRBD2. Germline V gene data show CDR1 as LNHDA and CDR2 as SQIVND (reference sequence). The CDR3 contains 15 residues. Trimming took 4 bases from V and 5 from J; bases not matched to a gene: 7. The CDR3 sequence: CASSNERELNNEQFF. The DNA for the CDR3 is TGTGCCAGTAGTAACGAGCGGGAGCTGAACAATGAGCAGTTCTTC. Supplemented by reference TRBV19 and TRBJ2-1, the full variable domain reads DGGITQSPKYLFRKEGQNVTLSCEQNLNHDAMYWYRQDPGQGLRLIYYSQIVNDFQKGDIAEGYSVSREKKESFPLTVTSAQKNPTAFYLCASSNERELNNEQFFGPGTRLTVL.

The chain recombines TRBV6-1 with TRBJ2-5, with D perhaps TRBD2 (7 bases). The CDR3 is 14 amino acids. The V end was cut by 8 bases, the J end by 4 bases, with 17 bases between. In germline, CDR1 is MNHNS, CDR2 SASEGT. CDR3 amino acids: CASADVGGPETQYF. CDR3 DNA: TGTGCCAGCGCAGATGTGGGGGGGCCAGAGACCCAGTACTTC.

CDR3 nucleotide sequence: TGCGCCAGCAGCCCAGAGAACACCGGGGAGCTGTTTTTT. As protein: CASSPENTGELFF. The rearrangement links TRBV5-1 to TRBJ2-2, with D hard to call. CDR1 is SGHRS and CDR2 is YFSETQ in the germline V gene. V was shortened by 4 bases and J by 1 base, with 5 bases between the two germline ends. This CDR3 region has 13 residues.

This chain joins TRBV9 and TRBJ2-3, with TRBD2 as a possible D gene (5 bases). V lost 1 base, J lost 3 bases, and 12 bases lay in between. The CDR3 contains 15 residues. Germline CDR1 is SGDLS and CDR2 is YYNGEE. CDR3 in amino acids: CASSVKEGETDTQYF. CDR3 nucleotides: TGTGCCAGCAGCGTAAAAGAGGGAGAGACAGATACGCAGTATTTT.

The chain recombines TRBV10-3 with TRBJ2-5, with unresolved D. Germline assignment: CDR1 ENHRY and CDR2 SYGVKD. Trimming shortened V by 3 bases and J by 2 bases, and 7 bases separated the two germline ends. The CDR3 contains 13 residues. Here the CDR3 reads CAISELQQETQYF. The CDR3, as DNA: TGTGCCATCAGTGAATTACAGCAAGAGACCCAGTACTTC.

On this clone: Germline and junction disagree at one end, which may indicate a read error. The V call is TRBV29-1, the J call TRBJ2-1; 9 nucleotides line up with TRBD1. The CDR3 has 14 residues. From germline, CDR1 is SQVTM and CDR2 ANQGSEA. The CDR3 DNA follows: TGCAGCGTAGAAGGGACAGGGCTTTACAATGAGCAGTTCTTC. Residues: CSVEGTGLYNEQFF.

J is TRBJ2-1 and V is TRBV7-9, with D possibly matching TRBD2 (6 bases). V lost 1 base and J lost 8, with 12 bases in between. From germline, CDR1 is SEHNR and CDR2 FQNEAQ (reference sequence). The CDR3 extends over 14 amino acids. The CDR3 here is CASSLGLASDEQFF. The CDR3 DNA reads TGTGCCAGCAGCTTAGGGCTAGCGAGCGATGAGCAGTTCTTC. Supplemented by reference TRBV7-9 and TRBJ2-1, the full variable domain reads DTGVSQNPRHKITKRGQNVTFRCDPISEHNRLYWYRQTLGQGPEFLTYFQNEAQLEKSRLLSDRFSAERPKGSFSTLEIQRTEQGDSAMYLCASSLGLASDEQFFGPGTRLTVL.

V is TRBV19 and J is TRBJ2-3, with 13 bases that match TRBD2. The CDR3 extends over 18 amino acids. After removal of 5 bases from V and 3 bases from J, the junction contained 11 bases not matched to a gene. Germline V gene sequence: CDR1 LNHDA, CDR2 SQIVND (reference sequence). The CDR3 DNA reads TGTGCCAGTAGTTCCCGACTGACTAGCGGGAGGCCGACAGATACGCAGTATTTT. Amino acid sequence: CASSSRLTSGRPTDTQYF.

This clone occurred a few times. V is TRBV7-8 and J is TRBJ2-5; 9 nucleotides agree with TRBD2. Losses at the gene ends were 2 bases for V and 4 bases for J; bases not matched to a gene: 5. The CDR3 totals 15 residues. Germline-derived CDR1 and CDR2 are SGHVS and FQNEAQ. The CDR3 DNA reads TGTGCCAGCAGCTTAATGCGGGAGGGCCTAGAGACCCAGTACTTC. It translates to CASSLMREGLETQYF.

This chain uses TRBV7-8 with TRBJ2-1, with D unresolved. Germline V lookup: CDR1 SGHVS, CDR2 FQNEAQ. V lost 0 bases, J lost 5 bases, and 14 bases lay in between. The CDR3 runs to 16 residues. CDR3 bases: TGTGCCAGCAGCTTAGCAGTTCAAACTACGAACAATGAGCAGTTCTTC. Amino acid sequence: CASSLAVQTTNNEQFF.

This chain uses TRBV6-5 with TRBJ1-3; D unresolved. CDR3 size: 16 residues. Trimming cost V 2 bases and J 1 base, with 12 bases left between them. The germline V gene encodes CDR1 MNHEY and CDR2 SVGAGI. The CDR3 loop is CASSYQKPPSGNTIYF. For the CDR3, the DNA is TGTGCCAGCAGTTACCAGAAACCTCCTTCTGGAAACACCATATATTTT.

The V call is TRBV7-6, the J call TRBJ1-4; D gene unclear. This CDR3 has 15 amino acids. Germline V lookup: CDR1 SGHVS, CDR2 FNYEAQ. Trimming stripped 0 bases from V and 7 bases from J, with 12 bases between. CDR3 sequence reads: CASSLAVRIGEKLFF. The CDR3 nucleotides are TGTGCCAGCAGCTTAGCGGTCAGGATCGGTGAAAAACTGTTTTTT.

This clone was found many times. This chain uses TRBV9 with TRBJ2-3; D gene unclear. The CDR3 covers 15 residues. Trimming pared 2 bases from V and 0 bases from J, leaving 10 bases between. Germline CDR1 and CDR2: SGDLS and YYNGEE. The CDR3 coding sequence is TGTGCCAGCAGCGTTAACCCAGGTAGCACAGATACGCAGTATTTT. As protein: CASSVNPGSTDTQYF.

The rearrangement joins TRBV4-3 to TRBJ2-2; 9 bases agree with TRBD2. Germline V CDR1 and CDR2: LGHNA, YSLEER. The CDR3 sequence is 19 residues long. V shed 2 bases and J 8 bases; nucleotides not matched to a gene: 18. The DNA of the CDR3 is TGCGCCAGCAGCCAATTTAGCGGGGGAGGTGGGGGTCGGCTTGGGGAGCTGTTTTTT. As protein: CASSQFSGGGGGRLGELFF.

CDR3 region: CASSVGLVVEQFF. The CDR3 nucleotides are TGTGCCAGTAGTGTCGGACTAGTAGTTGAGCAGTTCTTC. The chain links TRBV19 to TRBJ2-1; 7 nucleotides align to TRBD2. The CDR3 is made up of 13 amino acids. Germline CDR1 reads LNHDA; CDR2 reads SQIVND (reference sequence). J lost 9 bases, V lost 5 bases, and 7 bases had no gene match.

This rearrangement joins TRBV6-6 to TRBJ2-2; a weak D match, TRBD2 (5 bases). The CDR3 sequence is 13 residues long. Germline loops: CDR1 MNHNY, CDR2 SVGAGI (reference sequence). With 2 bases removed from V and 5 bases from J, the gap between germline ends came to 6 bases. CDR3 sequence reads: CASSYRETGELFF. CDR3 DNA sequence: TGTGCCAGCAGTTACAGGGAGACCGGGGAGCTGTTTTTT.

The chain uses TRBV2 and TRBJ1-5; TRBD1 is a possible D gene (6 bases). The CDR3 runs 15 residues. Trimming took 6 bases from V and 1 from J, leaving 13 bases between them. Per the germline V gene, CDR1 is SNHLY and CDR2 is FYNNEI. The CDR3 DNA sequence: TGTGCCAGCAGGCAGACAGGCCTAAGCAATCAGCCCCAGCATTTT. Its protein product is CASRQTGLSNQPQHF.

This chain links TRBV9 with TRBJ2-5; the match to TRBD1 covers 10 bases. Germline lookup yields CDR1 SGDLS and CDR2 YYNGEE. V lost 4 bases to trimming and J lost 2 bases; unmatched junction nucleotides: 5. CDR3 length equals 15 residues. In DNA, the CDR3 is TGTGCCAGCAGCCCACGGGACAGGGGACAAGAGACCCAGTACTTC. This encodes CASSPRDRGQETQYF. Full variable domain (missing parts from reference TRBV9 and TRBJ2-5): DSGVTQTPKHLITATGQRVTLRCSPRSGDLSVYWYQQSLDQGLQFLIQYYNGEERAKGNILERFSAQQFPDLHSELNLSSLELGDSALYFCASSPRDRGQETQYFGPGTRLLVL.

The chain uses TRBV4-1 and TRBJ1-6, with a possible D match to TRBD1 (6 bases). Germline values: CDR1 MGHRA, CDR2 YSYEKL. The CDR3 contains 19 residues. Trimming pared 0 bases from V and 10 bases from J, leaving 25 bases between. The CDR3 bases are TGCGCCAGCAGCCAAGATAACCCCCGTCGGGGGGCGCTAAACTCACCCCTCCACTTT. Protein: CASSQDNPRRGALNSPLHF.

This sequence joins TRBV20-1 and TRBJ2-1; 7 bases line up with TRBD2. The CDR3 is 11 residues long. V was pared by 6 bases and J by 7 bases, with 3 bases of the junction left unmatched. Germline V gives CDR1 DFQATT, CDR2 SNEGSKA (reference sequence). The DNA for the CDR3 is TGCAGTGCCCTGGGGGGGAATGAGCAGTTCTTC. Amino acids: CSALGGNEQFF.

The chain links TRBV30 to TRBJ2-1; TRBD1 agrees at 7 bases. Germline CDR1 is GTSNPN and CDR2 is SVGIG (reference sequence). The V and J ends lost 2 bases and 0 bases, in that order; junction bases with no gene match: 1. The CDR3 runs 14 residues. CDR3 sequence reads: CAWSWDSSYNEQFF. CDR3 DNA sequence: TGTGCCTGGAGTTGGGACAGCTCCTACAATGAGCAGTTCTTC.

By sample fraction, this clone is medium-sized. The chain couples TRBV2 to TRBJ2-4; the D gene is possibly TRBD1 (6 bases). Trimming left V 6 bases short and J 8 bases short, with 14 bases between. The CDR3 contains 13 residues. Per germline, CDR1 SNHLY and CDR2 FYNNEI. This chain's CDR3 is CASRGDNQDIQYF. The CDR3, as DNA: TGTGCCAGCAGAGGGGACAATCAGGACATTCAGTACTTC.

The genes are TRBV30 and TRBJ1-2; unclear D gene. CDR3 length equals 18 residues. Germline CDR1 is GTSNPN and CDR2 is SVGIG (reference sequence). Trimming removed 0 bases from V and 3 bases from J, with 23 bases in between. This chain's CDR3 is CAWSVWPSEGVPHYGYTF. For the CDR3, the DNA is TGTGCCTGGAGTGTATGGCCTAGCGAAGGAGTTCCCCACTATGGCTACACCTTC.

J is TRBJ1-1 and V is TRBV4-1; D possibly corresponds to TRBD1 (5 bases). Germline V lookup: CDR1 MGHRA, CDR2 YSYEKL. CDR3 length: 11 amino acids. The V gene lost 3 bases and the J gene lost 7 bases, with 6 bases spanning the gap. CDR3 residues: CASSQGGEAFF. CDR3 sequence (DNA): TGCGCCAGCAGCCAGGGGGGTGAAGCTTTCTTT.

The chain joins TRBV6-5 to TRBJ2-1; TRBD2 aligns across 14 bases. V gave up 5 bases and J gave up 7 bases; unmatched junction bases: 4. Germline CDR1 reads MNHEY; CDR2 reads SVGAGI. This CDR3 comprises 15 residues. The CDR3 loop is CASSLTSGGANEQFF. The CDR3 DNA is TGTGCCAGCAGTCTGACTAGCGGGGGGGCGAATGAGCAGTTCTTC.

This clone was detected only once. Here the CDR3 DNA reads TGCGCCAGCAGCCATCCCGGGACTGGGGGGGGAAGGGAGCAGTTCTTC. It translates to CASSHPGTGGGREQFF. The chain joins TRBV4-1 to TRBJ2-1; 7 positions agree with TRBD2. Germline-derived CDR1 and CDR2 are MGHRA and YSYEKL. The CDR3 length is 16 residues. The V segment lost 3 bases and the J segment 10 bases; nucleotides outside the gene matches: 15.

The chain couples TRBV6-4 to TRBJ1-6; 7 bases align to TRBD1. Per the germline V gene, CDR1 is MRHNA and CDR2 is SNTAGT. The trim removed 2 bases at V and 8 bases at J, leaving 9 bases unmatched. The CDR3 is made up of 16 amino acids. The CDR3 DNA sequence: TGTGCCAGCAGTGACCATTCCGGGACAGAAGATTCACCCCTCCACTTT. This sequence encodes CASSDHSGTEDSPLHF.

The rearrangement links TRBV27 to TRBJ2-1; 10 positions match TRBD2. This CDR3 contains 15 residues. J was trimmed by 4 bases and V by 4 bases; bases with no gene match: 4. Germline V gene data show CDR1 as MNHEY and CDR2 as SMNVEV (reference sequence). This chain's CDR3 is CASSSAGGPYNEQFF. CDR3 coding DNA: TGTGCCAGCAGTTCAGCGGGAGGGCCGTACAATGAGCAGTTCTTC.